This T cell receptor beta chain was sequenced in a study of blood T cell repertoires in COVID-19. Overall study context: COVID-19 samples, acute and convalescent, were from the United States, Italy and Spain. Sample material is recorded as cDNA or gDNA derived from T cells, B-cell-depleted T cells, or PBMCs.

V was shortened by 1 base and J by 1 base, with 15 bases between the two germline ends. The CDR3 is 16 amino acids. The germline V gene encodes CDR1 SGHRS and CDR2 YFSETQ. Per the authors' pipeline: Nucleated cell number was recorded as an estimate derived from reference gene primer amplification. Clones were sequenced by immunoSEQ multiplex PCR, and TCRdb holds only the in-frame ones, with some missing. V and J calls and clone size are those listed in that table; D and trimming were worked out from the DNA. This table holds roughly 180,000 clones, around 79% found once. One Seattle source followed patients from active infection through their disease course.

The clonotype originates from a woman aged 55-70 years with COVID-19, enrolled during active disease. J is TRBJ2-7 and V is TRBV5-1, with a weak D call TRBD2 (7 bases). Sequencing was carried out using peripheral blood. The chain's CDR3 is CASSLTLGGGSYEQYF. The CDR3 DNA sequence: TGCGCCAGCAGCTTGACCTTAGGGGGAGGGTCCTACGAGCAGTACTTC.